Listed here are 25 T cell receptor beta chains from one sample, sequenced in a study of cytomegalovirus exposure and HLA in healthy donors. PCR involved 60 Vbeta and 13 Jbeta primers. Generated by immunoSEQ multiplex PCR, the TCRdb table keeps only in-frame clones and is missing some. Among some 150,000 clones, roughly 80% were seen once, and the ten largest hold 7%. Sequencing used PBMCs. The receptors originated from a woman between 25 and 40 years old in good health and CMV-seropositive.

The chain recombines TRBV15 with TRBJ1-5, with a weak D call TRBD1 (5 bases). The CDR3 has 13 amino acids. Per germline, CDR1 LNHNV and CDR2 YYDKDF (reference sequence). V was shortened by 5 bases and J by 6 bases, with 11 bases between the two germline ends. Here the CDR3 DNA reads TGTGCCACCAGCGCCCAGGGAGGTCAGCCCCAGCATTTT. Amino acid sequence: CATSAQGGQPQHF.

This rearrangement joins TRBV15 to TRBJ2-7; perhaps TRBD1 as D (5 bases). The V gene lost 1 base and the J gene lost 3 bases, with 13 bases spanning the gap. The V gene's germline CDR1 is LNHNV and CDR2 YYDKDF (reference sequence). The CDR3 is 15 amino acids. CDR3 loop: CATSRGVLGVYEQYF. The CDR3 DNA follows: TGTGCCACCAGCAGAGGTGTTCTAGGGGTCTACGAGCAGTACTTC.

This chain joins TRBV5-5 and TRBJ2-3; 9 nucleotides line up with TRBD2. Germline lookup yields CDR1 SGHKS and CDR2 YYEKEE (reference sequence). The CDR3 consists of 16 residues. V dropped 4 bases and J dropped 0; count of bases not matched to a gene: 6. CDR3 residues: CASSPGLAQSTDTQYF. The CDR3 region has the DNA TGTGCCAGCAGCCCCGGACTAGCGCAGAGCACAGATACGCAGTATTTT.

The chain employs TRBV6-4 and TRBJ1-2; a possible D gene is TRBD1 (6 bases). The CDR3 is 16 residues long. Germline loops: CDR1 MRHNA, CDR2 SNTAGT. V lost 6 bases to trimming and J lost 4 bases, with 21 bases between them. CDR3 region: CASRPTTGSGGYGYTF. The CDR3 DNA follows: TGTGCCAGCAGACCTACGACAGGATCTGGCGGCTATGGCTACACCTTC.

CDR3 amino acids: CASSFAVRDEQYF. The CDR3 bases are TGTGCCAGCAGTTTTGCGGTCCGGGACGAGCAGTACTTC. The rearrangement joins TRBV6-1 to TRBJ2-7; unclear D gene. Germline CDR1 is MNHNS and CDR2 is SASEGT. Between the trimmed V and J ends, which lost 5 bases and 5 bases, there was a span of 13 bases. The CDR3 consists of 13 residues.

The chain has TRBV11-2 and TRBJ1-1; D is ambiguous. The CDR3 runs to 10 residues. Per the germline V gene, CDR1 is SGHAT and CDR2 is FQNNGV. V lost 8 bases, J lost 7 bases, and 8 bases lay in between. The CDR3 nucleotides read TGTGCCAGCCGCCGAGGTGAAGCTTTCTTT. Its protein is CASRRGEAFF.

The chain joins TRBV7-3 to TRBJ2-2; the match to TRBD2 covers 11 bases. Germline assignment: CDR1 SGHTA and CDR2 FQGTGA. The V and J ends lost 3 bases and 0 bases, in that order; junction bases with no gene match: 3. The CDR3 spans 17 residues. The CDR3 nucleotides are TGTGCCAGCAGCTTCACTAGCGGGGGTGCGAACACCGGGGAGCTGTTTTTT. Protein: CASSFTSGGANTGELFF.

The chain links TRBV6-5 to TRBJ1-4; D call uncertain. Germline V gene data show CDR1 as MNHEY and CDR2 as SVGAGI. V dropped 5 bases and J dropped 4 bases, with 14 bases sitting between them. CDR3 length: 15 residues. CDR3 sequence: CASSPQSRSNEKLFF. DNA of the CDR3: TGTGCCAGCAGTCCCCAGAGTAGGAGTAATGAAAAACTGTTTTTT.

The chain carries TRBV28 and TRBJ2-7; TRBD1 matches at 8 bases. J gave up 3 bases and V 6 bases, and 13 bases lay outside the gene matches. Germline V gene lookup returns CDR1 MDHEN and CDR2 SYDVKM. The CDR3 extends over 16 amino acids. In DNA, the CDR3 is TGTGCCAGCAGAGACCGGGACAGGCTGACAGGCTACGAGCAGTACTTC. Translated: CASRDRDRLTGYEQYF.

V usage is TRBV6-1 and J usage is TRBJ2-2; D possibly corresponds to TRBD1 (6 bases). Germline-derived CDR1 and CDR2 are MNHNS and SASEGT. This CDR3 is 15 amino acids long. Trimming left V 9 bases short and J 1 base short, with 15 bases between. The CDR3, as DNA: TGTGCCAGTCTAGGGACACGGATGAACACCGGGGAGCTGTTTTTT. It encodes CASLGTRMNTGELFF.

This clone was picked up one time. This chain joins TRBV18 and TRBJ2-1, with TRBD1 as a possible D gene (6 bases). Trimming took off 0 bases at V and 0 bases at J, with 9 bases between the two ends. The CDR3 is 16 residues long. Per germline, CDR1 KGHSH and CDR2 LQKENI. CDR3: CASSPPTGSSYNEQFF. In DNA form, the CDR3 reads TGTGCCAGCTCACCACCGACAGGTAGCTCCTACAATGAGCAGTTCTTC.

For the CDR3, the DNA is TGTGCCAGCAGTTATAGGTCGGGTGAAGCTTTCTTT. Translating gives CASSYRSGEAFF. V is TRBV6-6 and J is TRBJ1-1; D is unresolved. Germline-derived CDR1 and CDR2 are MNHNY and SVGAGI (reference sequence). This CDR3 comprises 12 residues. The V end was cut by 3 bases, the J end by 7 bases, with 9 bases between.

This sequence joins TRBV5-6 and TRBJ1-6; TRBD1 matches 9 bases. V shed 2 bases and J 4 bases; nucleotides not matched to a gene: 1. CDR1 SGHDT and CDR2 YYEEEE come from the germline V gene. This CDR3 has 15 residues. CDR3 amino acids: CASSFGQGYNSPLHF. CDR3 in DNA: TGTGCCAGCAGCTTCGGACAGGGGTATAATTCACCCCTCCACTTT.

The gene calls are TRBV11-2 and TRBJ1-1, with unresolved D. Trimming cost V 1 base and J 6 bases, with 12 bases left between them. The germline V gene encodes CDR1 SGHAT and CDR2 FQNNGV. This CDR3 is 14 amino acids long. CDR3 region: CASSLAGRISEAFF. In nucleotides, the CDR3 is TGTGCCAGCAGCTTAGCTGGCAGGATCTCTGAAGCTTTCTTT. The variable domain in full, with the rest retrieved from reference TRBV11-2 and TRBJ1-1, is EAGVAQSPRYKIIEKRQSVAFWCNPISGHATLYWYQQILGQGPKLLIQFQNNGVVDDSQLPKDRFSAERLKGVDSTLKIQPAKLEDSAVYLCASSLAGRISEAFFGQGTRLTVV.

The gene calls are TRBV9 and TRBJ2-3; TRBD1 matches at 11 bases. Germline CDR1 reads SGDLS; CDR2 reads YYNGEE. The length of the CDR3 is 15 residues. The J segment lost 7 bases and the V segment lost 3 bases, leaving 7 bases of the junction unmatched. CDR3 in amino acids: CASSAGTGGSYTQYF. CDR3 coding DNA: TGTGCCAGCAGCGCCGGGACAGGGGGTTCTTATACGCAGTATTTT.

A note on this clone: A junction boundary mismatches the germline segment, possibly from a read error. This CDR3 reads CSSSLTGDGNEQYF. For the CDR3, the DNA is TGTTCCAGCAGCTTAACAGGGGATGGGAACGAGCAGTACTTC. The V and J genes are TRBV7-9 and TRBJ2-7; 7 bases agree with TRBD1. CDR1 and CDR2 from the germline V gene are SEHNR and FQNEAQ (reference sequence). CDR3 length: 14 residues.

This clone has only a few counts. V gene TRBV30 combines with J gene TRBJ2-7; D unresolved. V lost 0 bases to trimming and J lost 3 bases, with 18 bases between them. CDR1 and CDR2 (germline): GTSNPN, SVGIG (reference sequence). This CDR3 contains 16 residues. The CDR3 DNA reads TGTGCCTGGAGTGTACTATCTAACTTGGTGGGCTACGAGCAGTACTTC. The encoded protein is CAWSVLSNLVGYEQYF.

This chain uses TRBV10-3 with TRBJ2-1; D may be TRBD2 (6 bases). V lost 4 bases, J lost 4 bases, and 20 bases lay in between. This CDR3 region has 17 residues. Germline values: CDR1 ENHRY, CDR2 SYGVKD. The CDR3 region has the DNA TGTGCCATCAGTGCGTTACACCCTTCGGAGGGGTACAATGAGCAGTTCTTC. Translating it yields CAISALHPSEGYNEQFF.

The V gene is TRBV5-1, the J gene TRBJ2-5; 7 bases are a match to TRBD1. The CDR3 runs 15 residues. Germline V gives CDR1 SGHRS, CDR2 YFSETQ. V dropped 4 bases and J dropped 5; count of bases not matched to a gene: 11. The CDR3 coding sequence is TGCGCCAGCAGCCGAGGGACAGAACTCACCGAGACCCAGTACTTC. Its translation: CASSRGTELTETQYF.

The chain employs TRBV19 and TRBJ1-5, with 10 bases fitting TRBD1. The length of the CDR3 is 18 residues. Germline V gives CDR1 LNHDA, CDR2 SQIVND (reference sequence). With 4 bases clipped from V and 1 base from J, the junction kept 10 bases outside the gene matches. The CDR3 DNA reads TGTGCCAGTAGTAACGGGACAGGGGTCCGTTTAAGCAATCAGCCCCAGCATTTT. It is translated as CASSNGTGVRLSNQPQHF.

The sample holds a few counts of this clone. This chain connects TRBV6-6 to TRBJ1-2; D is perhaps TRBD1 (5 bases). The germline V gene has CDR1 MNHNY and CDR2 SVGAGI (reference sequence). V was clipped by 4 bases and J by 13 bases, with 16 bases between them. This CDR3 has 12 amino acids. CDR3 region: CASSSQGFEVTF. For the CDR3, the DNA is TGTGCCAGCAGTTCGCAGGGCTTTGAGGTCACCTTC.

The genes are TRBV2 and TRBJ2-1; 8 nucleotides line up with TRBD2. CDR1 is SNHLY, CDR2 FYNNEI, per germline. The CDR3 runs 14 residues. Trimming cost V 2 bases and J 6 bases; bases outside gene matches: 3. CDR3 in amino acids: CASSENGGANEQFF. The CDR3, as DNA: TGTGCCAGCAGTGAAAACGGGGGGGCCAATGAGCAGTTCTTC. Drawing the rest from reference TRBV2 and TRBJ2-1, the complete variable domain is EPEVTQTPSHQVTQMGQEVILRCVPISNHLYFYWYRQILGQKVEFLVSFYNNEISEKSEIFDDQFSVERPDGSNFTLKIRSTKLEDSAMYFCASSENGGANEQFFGPGTRLTVL.

This clone has just a few counts. The chain combines TRBV7-2 with TRBJ1-1; 7 bases align to TRBD1. Germline V lookup: CDR1 SGHTA, CDR2 FQGNSA. V shed 1 base and J 3 bases; nucleotides not matched to a gene: 5. This CDR3 region has 15 residues. CDR3 loop: CASSLVGGGHTEAFF. The DNA for the CDR3 is TGTGCCAGCAGCTTAGTTGGAGGGGGCCACACTGAAGCTTTCTTT.

This rearrangement joins TRBV5-1 to TRBJ2-3, with 12 bases lining up with TRBD1. The CDR3 sequence is 16 residues long. Looked up from germline, CDR1 is SGHRS and CDR2 is YFSETQ. Trimming removed 4 bases from V and 3 bases from J; junction bases left unmatched: 6. CDR3 nucleotides: TGCGCCAGCAGCCCACGGGACAGGGGGCGAACAGATACGCAGTATTTT. Protein product: CASSPRDRGRTDTQYF.

This chain's CDR3 is CASTDRDDEQFF. DNA for the CDR3: TGTGCCAGCACCGACAGGGATGATGAGCAGTTCTTC. The chain is built from TRBV6-1 and TRBJ2-1; TRBD1 aligns across 7 bases. Losses at the gene ends were 7 bases for V and 8 bases for J; bases not matched to a gene: 5. This CDR3 contains 12 residues. CDR1 and CDR2 (germline): MNHNS, SASEGT.